A single TCR beta chain is shown here with its context. Original data processing: Amplification of reference gene primers was used by the study to estimate nucleated cell counts. Profiling relied on immunoSEQ multiplex PCR, and the TCRdb table lists in-frame clones only, not all of them. The V and J calls and clone size were taken over from that table, and D and trimming were inferred from the DNA. The table includes about 170,000 clones, around 85% detected once. These data originate in a study of blood T cell repertoires in COVID-19. Across the study: COVID-19 samples from acute and convalescent phases originated in the United States, Italy and Spain. PBMCs, B-cell-depleted T cells, or T cells were the source of the cDNA or gDNA that made up the material.

CDR1 and CDR2 (germline): LGHDT, YNNKEL (reference sequence). Trimming removed 4 bases at V and 2 bases at J, with 12 bases between. The CDR3 sequence is 15 residues long. The TCR sequence derives from a man in his sixties who had recovered from COVID-19. The chain combines TRBV3-1 (or the pseudogene TRBV3-2) with TRBJ2-1; possible D gene TRBD1, 5 bases. The material sequenced was peripheral blood. The CDR3 region has the DNA TGTGCCAGCAGCCTCTGGGCAGGGCCCTACAATGAGCAGTTCTTC. It is translated as CASSLWAGPYNEQFF.